This T cell receptor beta chain is drawn from a study of T cell changes during pregnancy in multiple sclerosis. Libraries were prepared by immunoSEQ multiplex PCR; TCRdb keeps only in-frame clonotypes and omits some of them. Of 40,000 to 45,000 clones in the sample, roughly nine tenths were seen once. Germline CDR1 and CDR2: MNHNS and SASEGT. The CDR3 spans 13 residues. The ends were cut back, 4 bases at V and 0 bases at J, with 6 bases in the middle. Of note for this clone: This same CDR3 is encoded by further DNA sequences in the sample.

This receptor was identified in a female donor with multiple sclerosis, enrolled in a pregnancy study. This specimen was CD4+ T cells from peripheral blood mononuclear cells, taken in the first trimester of pregnancy. The V gene is TRBV6-1, the J gene TRBJ1-2, with D maybe TRBD1 (5 bases). CDR3 loop: CASSAQANYGYTF. CDR3 nucleotide sequence: TGTGCCAGCAGTGCACAGGCTAACTATGGCTACACCTTC.